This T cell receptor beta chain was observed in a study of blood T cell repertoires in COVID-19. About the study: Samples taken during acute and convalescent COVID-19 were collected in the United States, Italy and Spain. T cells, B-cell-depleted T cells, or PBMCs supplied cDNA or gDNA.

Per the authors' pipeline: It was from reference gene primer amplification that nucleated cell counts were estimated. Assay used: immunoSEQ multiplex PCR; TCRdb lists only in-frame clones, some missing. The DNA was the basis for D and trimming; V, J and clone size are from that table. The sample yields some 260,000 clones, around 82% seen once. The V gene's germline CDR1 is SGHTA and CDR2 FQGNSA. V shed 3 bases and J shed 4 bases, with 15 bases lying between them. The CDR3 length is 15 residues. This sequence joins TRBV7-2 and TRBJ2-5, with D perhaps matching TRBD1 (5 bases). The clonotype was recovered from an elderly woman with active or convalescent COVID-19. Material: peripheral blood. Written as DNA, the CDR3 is TGTGCCAGCAGCTTTAATGGCCAGGGTAGAGAGACCCAGTACTTC. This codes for CASSFNGQGRETQYF.